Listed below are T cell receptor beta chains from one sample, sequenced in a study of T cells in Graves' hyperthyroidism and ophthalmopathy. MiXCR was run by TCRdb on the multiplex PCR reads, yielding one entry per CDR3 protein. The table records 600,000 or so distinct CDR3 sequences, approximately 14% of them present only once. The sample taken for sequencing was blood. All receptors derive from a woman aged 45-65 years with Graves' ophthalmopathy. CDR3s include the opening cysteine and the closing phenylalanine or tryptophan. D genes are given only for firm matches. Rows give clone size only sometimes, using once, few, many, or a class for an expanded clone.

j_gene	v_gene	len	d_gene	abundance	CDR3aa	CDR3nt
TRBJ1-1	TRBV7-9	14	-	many	CASSLDISNTEAFF	TGTGCCAGCAGCTTAGACATCTCGAACACTGAAGCTTTCTTT
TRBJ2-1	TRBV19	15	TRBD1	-	CASSIMAQGAGEQFF	TGTGCCAGTAGTATCATGGCACAGGGGGCAGGGGAGCAGTTCTTC
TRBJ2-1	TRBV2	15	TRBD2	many	CASSEGLAPNNEQFF	TGTGCCAGCAGTGAAGGACTAGCTCCAAACAATGAGCAGTTCTTC
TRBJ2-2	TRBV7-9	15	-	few	CASSRVRSNTGELFF	TGTGCCAGCAGCCGTGTGCGGTCGAACACCGGGGAGCTGTTTTTT
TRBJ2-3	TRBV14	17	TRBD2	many	CASSHSTPGLAADTQYF	TGTGCCAGCAGCCACTCCACCCCGGGACTAGCCGCAGATACGCAGTATTTT
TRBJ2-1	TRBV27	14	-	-	CASSWSQIYNEQFF	TGTGCCAGCAGTTGGTCACAAATCTACAATGAGCAGTTCTTC
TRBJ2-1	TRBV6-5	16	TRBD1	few	CVSSYQRTGGWAEQFF	TGTGTCAGCAGTTACCAAAGGACAGGGGGCTGGGCTGAGCAGTTCTTC
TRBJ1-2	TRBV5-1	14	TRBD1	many	CASRSTGQHYGYTF	TGCGCCAGCAGATCTACGGGACAGCATTATGGCTACACCTTC
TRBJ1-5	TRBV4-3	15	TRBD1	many	CASSPTGGPTQPQHF	TGCGCCAGCAGCCCAACAGGGGGTCCCACTCAGCCCCAGCATTTT
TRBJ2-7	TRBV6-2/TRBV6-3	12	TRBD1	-	CASTRDSYEQYF	TGTGCCTCGACTCGGGACAGCTACGAGCAGTACTTC
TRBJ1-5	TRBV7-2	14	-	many	CASSLAGKGQPQHF	TGTGCCAGCAGCTTAGCAGGGAAGGGACAGCCCCAGCATTTT
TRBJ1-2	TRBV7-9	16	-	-	CASSRPTTSPNYGYTF	TGTGCCAGCAGCCGCCCAACGACGAGTCCTAACTATGGCTACACCTTC
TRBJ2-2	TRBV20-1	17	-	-	CSASLSRNLGEAGELFF	TGCAGTGCCTCTCTCTCGAGAAACCTAGGAGAGGCCGGGGAGCTGTTTTTT
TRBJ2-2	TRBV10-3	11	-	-	CATSGLGELFF	TGTGCCACCTCAGGGCTCGGGGAGCTGTTTTTT
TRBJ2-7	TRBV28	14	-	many	CASSPRVPSYEQYF	TGTGCCAGCAGTCCCCGTGTGCCATCCTACGAGCAGTACTTC
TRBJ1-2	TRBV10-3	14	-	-	CAISEDGGARGYTF	TGTGCCATCAGTGAGGACGGGGGGGCTCGTGGCTACACCTTC
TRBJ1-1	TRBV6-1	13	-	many	CATTGRPNTEAFF	TGTGCCACCACAGGCCGCCCGAACACTGAAGCTTTCTTT
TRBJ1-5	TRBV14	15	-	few	CASSQVAEGNQPQHF	TGTGCCAGCAGTCAGGTGGCTGAAGGTAATCAGCCCCAGCATTTT